This T cell receptor (beta chain) was recorded in a study of T-cell memory formation after mild COVID-19. Overall study context: The TCR clusters were mostly specific to one donor. Points from the study as a whole: A second wave of clones peaked on day 37, and their SARS-CoV-2 specificity went unconfirmed.

On this clonotype: Its cognate antigen is unknown.

With constant-segment primers, 5'RACE yielded cDNA libraries of TCR alpha and TCR beta that carried sample barcodes and UMIs. MiXCR was run by TCRdb on the 5' RACE reads, yielding one entry per CDR3 protein. The data hold 550,000 to 650,000 distinct CDR3 sequences, with roughly 17% observed a single time. The J segment lost 7 bases and the V segment lost 8 bases, leaving 5 bases of the junction unmatched. Germline CDR1 and CDR2: MNHNS and SASEGT. The CDR3 runs to 12 residues. Input material: PBMCs or a T cell subset sorted from them (not recorded which). The chain recombines TRBV6-1 with TRBJ1-5; TRBD1 matches at 7 bases. The sequence came from an adult woman who had mild COVID-19 (a few samples of this study predate the infection). Cell type and time point are not known. The CDR3 sequence: CASRQGKQPQHF. As DNA, the CDR3 is TGTGCCAGCCGACAGGGTAAGCAGCCCCAGCATTTT.